The rows below give T cell receptor beta chains drawn from one sample of a study of T cell clones after liver transplantation. Profiled with immunoSEQ multiplex PCR; TCRdb holds only in-frame clones, not every one. The sample contains around 70,000 clones, around 92% of which appear only once. This material consisted of CD4+ T cells from blood, taken around 27 months after liver transplant. Receptor source: a human patient who received a liver transplant. A share of the T cells may be of graft donor origin. Each CDR3 is given with its conserved first and last residue. D genes are given only for firm matches. A clone size is listed for some rows: how often the clone was seen (once, few, many), or a class if it is expanded.

J,size,V,D,DNA,CDR3
TRBJ2-1,once,TRBV9,-,TGTGCCAGCAGCGTAGATAGGCGGAGCTCCTACAATGAGCAGTTCTTC,CASSVDRRSSYNEQFF
TRBJ2-7,-,TRBV18,-,TGTGCCAGCTCACGTCAGCGAGACTCCTACGAGCAGTACTTC,CASSRQRDSYEQYF
TRBJ2-7,-,TRBV5-1,TRBD2,TGCGCCAGCAGCCCTCCGGGGGGGCGAGAGCAGTACTTC,CASSPPGGREQYF
TRBJ2-5,-,TRBV11-3,-,TGTGCCAGCAGCTTGCCCAGCGGCCAGTCGGAGACCCAGTACTTC,CASSLPSGQSETQYF
TRBJ2-2,-,TRBV5-4,TRBD1,TGTGCCAGCAGCTTGACAGGGGGCGGGACCGGGGAGCTGTTTTTT,CASSLTGGGTGELFF
TRBJ1-5,-,TRBV27,TRBD1,TGTGCCAGCAGTAGGTACCGGGACAGGGATCAGCCCCAGCATTTT,CASSRYRDRDQPQHF
TRBJ1-1,once,TRBV10-3,-,TGTGCCATCAAAAGTTCCGGACAGAAAGAAGCTTTCTTT,CAIKSSGQKEAFF
TRBJ2-7,-,TRBV5-5,TRBD1,TGTGCCAGCAGCTTGCAGGGGGCGGTATCCTACGAGCAGTACTTC,CASSLQGAVSYEQYF
TRBJ2-7,-,TRBV27,TRBD2,TGTGCCAGCTCCTTGGTAGCGGGCCACTACGAGCAGTACTTC,CASSLVAGHYEQYF
TRBJ2-5,-,TRBV7-8,-,TGTGCCAGCACCCAAACGGACATAATGGAGACCCAGTACTTC,CASTQTDIMETQYF
TRBJ1-5,-,TRBV28,TRBD1,TGTGCCAGCAGTTTAAAGGGGGCGGCTCAGCCCCAGCATTTT,CASSLKGAAQPQHF
TRBJ2-5,-,TRBV4-2,-,TGTGCCAGCAGCCAAGATCCGTGGGGACCAGAGACCCAGTACTTC,CASSQDPWGPETQYF
TRBJ2-1,-,TRBV6-5,TRBD2,TGTGCCAGCACCAGCCTAGCGGCACTCTACAATGAGCAGTTCTTC,CASTSLAALYNEQFF
TRBJ1-2,-,TRBV28,-,TGTGCATCCAGCCTAGCTAACTATGGCTACACCTTC,CASSLANYGYTF
TRBJ2-7,-,TRBV7-9,TRBD2,TGTGCCAGCAGCCAGCGGGGCAGCGGCCCCGGGGGGCAGTACTTC,CASSQRGSGPGGQYF
TRBJ1-4,-,TRBV4-1,-,TGCGCCAGCAGCCCAGGGCCAACAACTAATGAAAAACTGTTTTTT,CASSPGPTTNEKLFF
TRBJ1-1,-,TRBV7-3,-,TGTGCCAGCAGCCCCCAAGCCTTAGGTGAAGCTTTCTTT,CASSPQALGEAFF
TRBJ2-6,-,TRBV9,-,TGTGCCAGCGGGCGCCTGTTCAAACAAAGTCGGGCCAACGTCCTGACTTTC,CASGRLFKQSRANVLTF
TRBJ2-7,-,TRBV19,-,TGTGCCAGTAGTATAGGGGCTGACGCTTACGAGCAGTACTTC,CASSIGADAYEQYF
TRBJ2-6,-,TRBV27,-,TGTGCCAGCAGTTCCCCAGCGTTGGTCTCTGGGGCCAACGTCCTGACTTTC,CASSSPALVSGANVLTF
TRBJ2-7,-,TRBV27,TRBD2,TGTGCCAGCAGTCCGACTAGCGGCGGCGAGCAGTACTTC,CASSPTSGGEQYF
TRBJ2-7,few,TRBV28,TRBD1,TGTGCCAGCAGTTCGGGACAGAATAACGAGCAGTACTTC,CASSSGQNNEQYF
TRBJ1-1,-,TRBV30,-,TGTGCCTGGACCGGGACGGAGAACACTGAAGCTTTCTTT,CAWTGTENTEAFF
TRBJ2-3,-,TRBV11-2,-,TGTGCCAGCAGCTTAGATCGTAGCACAGATACGCAGTATTTT,CASSLDRSTDTQYF